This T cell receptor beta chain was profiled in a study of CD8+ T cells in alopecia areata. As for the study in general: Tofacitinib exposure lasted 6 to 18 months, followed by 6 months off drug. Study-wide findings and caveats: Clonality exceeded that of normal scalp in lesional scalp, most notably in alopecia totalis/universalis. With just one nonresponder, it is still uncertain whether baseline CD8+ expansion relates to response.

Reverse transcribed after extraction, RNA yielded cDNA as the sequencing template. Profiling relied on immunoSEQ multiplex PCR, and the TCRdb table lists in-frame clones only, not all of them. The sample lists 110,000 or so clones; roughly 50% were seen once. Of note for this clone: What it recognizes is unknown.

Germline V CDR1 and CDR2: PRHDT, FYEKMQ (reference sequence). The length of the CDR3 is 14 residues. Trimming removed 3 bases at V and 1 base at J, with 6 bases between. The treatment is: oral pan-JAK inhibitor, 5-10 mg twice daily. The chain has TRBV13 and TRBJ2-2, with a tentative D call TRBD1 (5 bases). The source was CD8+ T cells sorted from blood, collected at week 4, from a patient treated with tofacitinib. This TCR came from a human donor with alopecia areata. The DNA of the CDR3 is TGTGCCAGCAGCTTCCAGGGGAACACCGGGGAGCTGTTTTTT. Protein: CASSFQGNTGELFF.